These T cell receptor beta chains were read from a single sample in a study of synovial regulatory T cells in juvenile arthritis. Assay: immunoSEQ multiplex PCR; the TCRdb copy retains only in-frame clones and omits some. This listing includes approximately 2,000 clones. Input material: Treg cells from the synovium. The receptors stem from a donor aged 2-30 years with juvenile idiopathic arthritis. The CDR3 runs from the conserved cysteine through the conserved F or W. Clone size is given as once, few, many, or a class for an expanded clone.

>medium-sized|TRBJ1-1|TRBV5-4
CASSFLGGSEAFF
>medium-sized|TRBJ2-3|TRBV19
CASSLGQGSTDTQYF
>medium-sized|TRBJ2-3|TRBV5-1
CASSLELTDTQYF
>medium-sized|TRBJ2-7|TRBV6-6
CASISLQYEQYF
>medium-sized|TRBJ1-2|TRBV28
CASSSPRGGRLGYGYTF
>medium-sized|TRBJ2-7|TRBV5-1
CASSSGQGAGEQYF
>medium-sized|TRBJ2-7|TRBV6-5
CASSQSSYEQYF
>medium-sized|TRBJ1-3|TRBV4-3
CASSQATTGLGNTIYF
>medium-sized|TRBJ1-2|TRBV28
CASSFEQGGNYGYTF
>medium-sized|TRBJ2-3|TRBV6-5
CASSTTGTGTNTQYF
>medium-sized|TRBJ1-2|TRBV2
CASKVNGYTF
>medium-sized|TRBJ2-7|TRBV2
CASSIYEQYF
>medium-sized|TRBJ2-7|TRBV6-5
CASGDYEQYF
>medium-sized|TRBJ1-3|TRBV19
CATKQGPSGNTIYF
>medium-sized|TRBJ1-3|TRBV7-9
CASSLNPGLGNTIYF
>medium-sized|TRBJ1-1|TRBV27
CASRMGQINTEAFF
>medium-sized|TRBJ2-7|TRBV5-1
CASSSYQAGGAYEQYF
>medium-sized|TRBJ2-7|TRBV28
CASSLSGIRGLGYEQYF
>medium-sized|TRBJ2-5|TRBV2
CARQGVETQYF
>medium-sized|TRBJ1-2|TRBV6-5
CASSDSPALYYGYTF
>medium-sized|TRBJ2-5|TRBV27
CASSRLAGGPLQETQYF
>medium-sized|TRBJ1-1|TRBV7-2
CASSLDAATGVNTEAFF
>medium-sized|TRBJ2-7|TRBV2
CASSDLRTSGISYEQYF
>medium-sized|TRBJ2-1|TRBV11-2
CASSLSSGGSYNEQFF
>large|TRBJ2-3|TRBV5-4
CASSPPPGTSGTDTQYF
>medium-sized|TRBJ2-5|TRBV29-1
CSDQGSSQETQYF
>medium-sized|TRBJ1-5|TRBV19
CASSSRGLEYQPQHF
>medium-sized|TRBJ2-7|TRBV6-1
CASSTRGESYEQYF
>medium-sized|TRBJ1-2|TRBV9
CASSPETSYGYTF
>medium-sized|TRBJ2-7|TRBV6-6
CASSYRGGRPYEQYF
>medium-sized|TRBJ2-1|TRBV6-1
CASSEASLLDEQFF
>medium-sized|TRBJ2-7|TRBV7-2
CASSLTSGSYEQYF
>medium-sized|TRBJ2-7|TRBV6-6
CASRSGQGRNEQYF
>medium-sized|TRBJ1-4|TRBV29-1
CSAEREQGEKLFF
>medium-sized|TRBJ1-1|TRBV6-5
CASSSWTRNTEAFF
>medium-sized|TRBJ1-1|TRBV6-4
CASTDRVKNTEAFF
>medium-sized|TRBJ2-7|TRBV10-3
CAISGGATSGYEQYF
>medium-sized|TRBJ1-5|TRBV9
CASSVGGQNQPQHF
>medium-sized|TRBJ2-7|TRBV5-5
CASSLATPLAGLYEQYF
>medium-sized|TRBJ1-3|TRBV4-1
CASSPRDSGNTIYF
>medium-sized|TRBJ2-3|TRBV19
CASRPRGGGSDTQYF
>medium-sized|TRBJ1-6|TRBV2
CASSEASSYNSPLHF
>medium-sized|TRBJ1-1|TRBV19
CASSIALGQGGPSTEAFF
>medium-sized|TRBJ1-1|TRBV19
CASSISPRTGNTEAFF
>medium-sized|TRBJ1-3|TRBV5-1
CASSPAGNTIYF
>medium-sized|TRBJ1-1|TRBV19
CATNRGGGTEAFF